The TCR beta chain under discussion was sequenced for a study of blood T cell repertoires in COVID-19. Background on the study: Samples taken during acute and convalescent COVID-19 were collected in the United States, Italy and Spain.

V shed 6 bases and J 7 bases; nucleotides not matched to a gene: 8. CDR3 length: 13 residues. Authors' methods: Estimated nucleated cell counts came from reference gene primer amplification. Method: immunoSEQ multiplex PCR; TCRdb's copy keeps in-frame clones and lacks some. V, J and clone size are those of that table, while D and trimming were read from the DNA. The sample records about 500,000 clones, roughly 87% being singletons. This receptor was taken from a man between 18 and 35 years old with COVID-19, enrolled during active disease. The V and J genes are TRBV6-7 and TRBJ2-5; 7 bases fit TRBD2. TRBV6-7 is an ORF, with its function uncertain. Input material: peripheral blood. DNA for the CDR3: TGTGCCAGCAGCCACCGAGGGGAGGGGACCCAGTACTTC. Its translation is CASSHRGEGTQYF.